This TCR beta chain was found in a study of PD-1 blockade in mismatch repair-deficient tumors. Profiling relied on immunoSEQ multiplex PCR, and the TCRdb table lists in-frame clones only, not all of them. The sample consists of tens of thousands of clones, over 65% of them appearing once. CDR1 and CDR2 from the germline V gene are MGHDK and SYGVNS. V lost 3 bases and J 5 bases, leaving 1 base between the germline ends. This CDR3 is 10 amino acids long. Every patient had mismatch repair deficiency by PCR or immunohistochemistry. Specimen: peripheral blood, collected 4 weeks after starting pembrolizumab. This clonotype was sampled from an adult with mismatch repair-deficient cancer. This chain links TRBV25-1 with TRBJ2-5; D is undetermined. The DNA of the CDR3 is TGTGCCAGCAGTGAGGAGACCCAGTACTTC. Its translation: CASSEETQYF.